Following are 5 T cell receptor beta chains from one sample sequenced in a study of blood T cell repertoires in COVID-19. TCRdb's copy holds only in-frame clones and misses some; the assay was immunoSEQ multiplex PCR. Of about 480,000 clones listed, approximately 90% are singletons. The sample comprised peripheral blood. The source of these receptors is a woman aged 25 to 39 with acute or convalescent COVID-19.

The chain carries TRBV21-1 and TRBJ2-1; whether TRBD2, the table's D call, matches the DNA was not checked. TRBV21-1 is shown as a pseudogene. The CDR3 length is 20 residues. As DNA, the CDR3 is TGTGCCAGCAGCAAAGTACTCCTAGCGGGGGTAATTAGCTCCTACAATGAGCAGTTCTTC. Its protein product is CASSKVLLAGVISSYNEQFF.

The chain is built from TRBV27 and TRBJ2-6; 10 nucleotides align to TRBD1. V lost 0 bases to trimming and J lost 0 bases; unmatched junction nucleotides: 8. This CDR3 has 20 amino acids. CDR1 is MNHEY and CDR2 is SMNVEV in the germline V gene (reference sequence). CDR3 nucleotide sequence: TGTGCCAGCAGTTTATCGAGGACAGGGGGGTTCCTCTCTGGGGCCAACGTCCTGACTTTC. Its translation: CASSLSRTGGFLSGANVLTF.

The chain links TRBV4-1 to TRBJ2-5, with D hard to call. The V and J ends lost 1 base and 3 bases respectively, with 6 bases between them. Looked up from germline, CDR1 is MGHRA and CDR2 is YSYEKL. This CDR3 spans 13 amino acids. DNA for the CDR3: TGCGCCAGCAGCCAAGGGCTGAAAGAGACCCAGTACTTC. As protein: CASSQGLKETQYF.

The rearrangement uses TRBV7-8 and TRBJ2-7, with unresolved D. The V gene's germline CDR1 is SGHVS and CDR2 FQNEAQ. The CDR3 extends over 11 amino acids. V was trimmed by 2 bases and J by 6 bases, leaving 5 bases between them. CDR3 nucleotide sequence: TGTGCCAGCAGCTTATCAATCGAGCAGTACTTC. As protein: CASSLSIEQYF.

This clone showed up just once. The genes are TRBV28 and TRBJ1-2; D gene unclear. Germline loops: CDR1 MDHEN, CDR2 SYDVKM. V shed 5 bases and J shed 7 bases, with 11 bases lying between them. The CDR3 is 12 amino acids. This chain's CDR3 is CASSPPTSGYTF. DNA for the CDR3: TGTGCCAGCAGTCCTCCCACTAGTGGCTACACCTTC.